This T cell receptor beta chain derives from a study of Ad26.COV2.S vaccination and SARS-CoV-2 variants. Turning to the study itself: Ad26.COV2.S given intramuscularly, once or twice 56 days apart.

Looked up from germline, CDR1 is SQVTM and CDR2 is ANQGSEA. The V segment lost 1 base and the J segment 6 bases; nucleotides outside the gene matches: 3. This CDR3 comprises 13 residues. Treatment reported: some 20 received Ad26.COV2.S at low or high dose, single or two shots; about 5 received placebo; per-sample allocation not given. Vaccine and placebo recipients were sampled on day 63 after the first injection. A word on this clone: Its cognate antigen is unknown.

Points from the study as a whole: Vaccine recipients had higher spike-specific TCR breadth than placebo recipients.

TCRdb's copy holds only in-frame clones and misses some; the assay was immunoSEQ multiplex PCR. The sample carries roughly 500,000 clones, 75% to 90% recorded once. The gene calls are TRBV29-1 and TRBJ1-1, with 9 positions matching TRBD1. The clonotype originates from a person between 18 and 65 years old who received the Ad26.COV2.S COVID-19 vaccine or a placebo. The sequencing used peripheral blood, collected in a trial of Ad26.COV2.S vaccine versus placebo. The CDR3 DNA reads as TGCAGCGTTGAAGGACAGGGGGTCCCTGAAGCTTTCTTT. Its translation: CSVEGQGVPEAFF.